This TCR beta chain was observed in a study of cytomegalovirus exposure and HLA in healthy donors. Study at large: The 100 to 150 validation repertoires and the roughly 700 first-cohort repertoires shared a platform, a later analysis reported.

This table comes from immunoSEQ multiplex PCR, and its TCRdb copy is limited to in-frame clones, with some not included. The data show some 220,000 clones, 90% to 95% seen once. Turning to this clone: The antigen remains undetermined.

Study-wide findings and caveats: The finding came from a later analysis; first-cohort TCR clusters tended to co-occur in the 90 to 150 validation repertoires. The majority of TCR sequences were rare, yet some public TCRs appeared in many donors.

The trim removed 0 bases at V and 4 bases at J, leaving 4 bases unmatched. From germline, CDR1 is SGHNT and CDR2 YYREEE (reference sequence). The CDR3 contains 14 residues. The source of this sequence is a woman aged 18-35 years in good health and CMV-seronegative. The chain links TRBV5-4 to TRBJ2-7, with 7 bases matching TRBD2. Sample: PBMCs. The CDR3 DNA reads TGTGCCAGCAGCTTGGGGCCGGGGGGATACGAGCAGTACTTC. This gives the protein CASSLGPGGYEQYF.